This TCR beta chain came from a study of T cell responses to AZD1222 COVID-19 vaccine. Overall study findings and caveats: Donors were largely white British and mainly female; clonal diversity was possibly underestimated. Only a handful of individuals given AZD1222 were seropositive at baseline. The study sampled repertoires only after the peak T cell response.

Produced via immunoSEQ multiplex PCR; TCRdb's table is partial and in-frame only. The sample holds more than 150,000 clones, approximately 94% seen once. To note about this clone: Its antigen is unknown.

Germline values: CDR1 SGHDN, CDR2 FVKESK. Deletions cut 1 base from V and 6 bases from J, with 10 bases between. The CDR3 runs 13 residues. Here the sequenced sample was peripheral blood, taken on day 0 of AZD1222 vaccination. The clonotype comes from an adult in good health. The chain employs TRBV14 and TRBJ2-7; D uncertain. DNA of the CDR3: TGTGCCAGCAGCCAAGTTCCCGTTGGCGAGCAGTACTTC. Protein: CASSQVPVGEQYF.